A selection of T cell receptor beta chains follows, all from one sample in a study of blood T cell repertoires in COVID-19. Profiled with immunoSEQ multiplex PCR; TCRdb holds only in-frame clones, not every one. The repertoire holds under 350,000 clones, with around four fifths as singletons. Sequenced input: peripheral blood. These receptors all come from a man in his 60s who had recovered from COVID-19. Each CDR3 is given with its conserved first and last residue.

CDR3 length	V gene	J gene	CDR3 protein
14	TRBV18	TRBJ2-2	CASSPLQGNGELFF
14	TRBV19	TRBJ2-4	CASNLGTSENIQYF
15	TRBV14	TRBJ1-4	CASSPRQPTNEKLFF
14	TRBV28	TRBJ1-5	CASSLWTGNQPQHF
14	TRBV6-1	TRBJ2-7	CASRNRGLPYEQYF
15	TRBV6-5	TRBJ2-1	CASSYRRELSNEQFF
17	TRBV6-1	TRBJ1-2	CASSESARTRSNYGYTF
17	TRBV21-1	TRBJ2-7	CATSGESASGEPYEQYF
15	TRBV5-1	TRBJ1-5	CASSLAGSRAQPQHF
16	TRBV3-1/TRBV3-2	TRBJ2-3	CASSPRLATRTDTQYF
12	TRBV7-2	TRBJ2-7	CASSLTIYEQYF
15	TRBV11-2	TRBJ2-2	CASSVTGTSAGELFF
15	TRBV27	TRBJ1-5	CASSLTRGSNQPQHF
17	TRBV5-1	TRBJ2-5	CASSLGDRLAGEETQYF
16	TRBV19	TRBJ2-3	CASNRDRANVADTQYF
15	TRBV7-3	TRBJ2-3	CASSRSGGATDTQYF
16	TRBV5-1	TRBJ2-5	CASSEPLAGVGETQYF
15	TRBV3-1/TRBV3-2	TRBJ2-1	CASSQPTSGRNEQFF
12	TRBV19	TRBJ2-5	CASGRGQETQYF
15	TRBV19	TRBJ1-5	CASSPRTGSTGPQHF
18	TRBV5-1	TRBJ2-1	CASGRGTGGSSSYNEQFF
13	TRBV20-1	TRBJ2-1	CSASTGSANEQFF
14	TRBV6-5	TRBJ2-7	CASSYSRNSYEQYF
15	TRBV11-2	TRBJ2-3	CASSLGGLSTDTQYF
13	TRBV7-9	TRBJ1-2	CASSFQGSYGYTF
14	TRBV6-5	TRBJ2-5	CASSYLGSAETQYF
15	TRBV14	TRBJ2-3	CASSQAWGGLDTQYF
13	TRBV19	TRBJ1-2	CASTGSRDYGYTF
14	TRBV2	TRBJ1-4	CASSVGQGLEKLFF
14	TRBV3-1/TRBV3-2	TRBJ1-6	CASSQSGYNSPLHF
12	TRBV19	TRBJ2-7	CASTGGGYEQYF
15	TRBV5-1	TRBJ2-3	CASSPGRGFPDTQYF
17	TRBV27	TRBJ2-1	CASSSPGLAGAYNEQFF
13	TRBV6-5	TRBJ2-1	CASSYLQYNEQFF
15	TRBV19	TRBJ1-2	CASSRSGASNYGYTF
14	TRBV7-9	TRBJ2-7	CASSPGQPPYEQYF
16	TRBV4-2	TRBJ2-5	CASSQDQRTTQETQYF
14	TRBV18	TRBJ1-5	CASSQGQFNQPQHF
19	TRBV2	TRBJ2-4	CASMPLGLAGGLAKNIQYF
12	TRBV19	TRBJ2-7	CASSRGGSEQYF
16	TRBV20-1	TRBJ2-5	CSASELAGGREETQYF
16	TRBV5-1	TRBJ2-3	CASSPGTGISTDTQYF
15	TRBV10-2	TRBJ1-4	CASSERQGTNEKLFF
15	TRBV4-1	TRBJ2-7	CASSQGQGAFYEQYF
15	TRBV7-8	TRBJ1-5	CASSLVWQSNQPQHF
16	TRBV5-4	TRBJ2-3	CASSPGLAGFSDTQYF
15	TRBV27	TRBJ1-4	CASSLAGRTNEKLFF
17	TRBV5-1	TRBJ2-1	CASSQSSAGVRNNEQFF
14	TRBV7-8	TRBJ2-2	CASNGRHNTGELFF
11	TRBV29-1	TRBJ2-7	CSADEGGEQYF
15	TRBV2	TRBJ2-1	CASSAPGLAANEQFF
17	TRBV14	TRBJ1-1	CASSQLGRGVANTEAFF
16	TRBV4-2	TRBJ2-1	CASSLTAGTSYNEQFF
13	TRBV14	TRBJ1-4	CASSQDRGGKLFF
15	TRBV2	TRBJ2-1	CASSASLADYNEQFF
15	TRBV15	TRBJ2-7	CATSERPPPTYEQYF
13	TRBV5-1	TRBJ2-1	CASSFSGGHEQFF
12	TRBV7-8	TRBJ2-7	CASEGYTYEQYF
15	TRBV5-1	TRBJ2-1	CASSRAGTGLHEQFF
16	TRBV6-2/TRBV6-3	TRBJ2-5	CASSRPLAGGRETQYF